This TCR beta chain was sequenced for a study of blood T cell repertoires in COVID-19 (dated by TCRdb to 2019 to 2021). For the study in its entirety: Samples covering the acute and convalescent phases of COVID-19 were provided by collaborators in the United States, Italy and Spain. The material from the prospective study consisted of cDNA or gDNA derived from T cells, B-cell-depleted T cells, or PBMCs. Where HLA class I and class II types were available, the types were taken from metadata supplied by the sample provider, not from assay-based typing. Samples came from the ongoing ImmuneRACE study (first 160 participants) plus 1,254 subjects from 6 global collaborators. The repertoires were made available in a free public database intended to serve as a resource for research on the immune response to SARS-CoV-2. The dataset comprised deeply sampled blood TCRbeta repertoires from subjects exposed to, actively infected with, or recovered from COVID-19. Sample metadata almost always included a de-identified subject ID, COVID-19 status, age in years and sex.

TCRbeta CDR3 regions were amplified from genomic DNA using the immunoSEQ Assay, a bias-controlled multiplex PCR. Under the source paper's analysis protocol: Within the assay, amplification of reference gene primers was used to estimate how many nucleated cells each sample contained. To quantify the absolute abundance of each unique TCRbeta CDR3 rearrangement, sequence reads were collapsed and filtered. For each sample, productive Simpson clonality was calculated by taking the square root of Simpson's diversity index across productive rearrangements. TCRdb re-hosts the immuneACCESS table, in-frame sequences only. Its copies lack some clones; in the studies checked, an unresolved V gene accounts for under half of them, and the cause for the rest is not known. V and J calls and clone size are copied from that table; D and trimming were computed from the DNA. The table for this sample lists about 180,000 clones; about 82% of them were counted only once. Around 9% of the sample belongs to the ten largest clones.

Remarks on this clone: Its antigen remains unidentified. There are no base qualities to consult, and no much larger clone falls within one base.

General conclusions and limits of the study: How much clinical and demographic metadata was included differed by source and by participant, and the metadata was provided uncurated.

The germline V gene (reference sequence) supplies CDR1 SEHNR and CDR2 FQNEAQ. The V and J ends are trimmed by 5 bases and 8 bases, leaving 12 bases between them. The CDR3 contains 12 residues, cysteine and phenylalanine counted. The only DNA kept is the CDR3, 36 bases in frame from the first base. In the prospective study, participants were roughly 18 to 100 years old, resided in around 25 geographic areas of the United States, and were enrolled through a virtual design. To assign participants to cohorts, the prospective study relied on clinical history that participants themselves reported in a screening survey and a study questionnaire. Recovered participants in ImmuneRACE Cohort 3 were defined by two consecutive negative NP/OP PCR tests, clearance by a healthcare professional, or resolution of symptoms. In the prospective study, mobile phlebotomists collected whole blood, serum and a nasopharyngeal or oropharyngeal swab from each participant. Additional blood draws and questionnaires over an approximately two-month period could optionally be provided by prospective study participants. Before DNA extraction, blood samples from the prospective study were shipped at room temperature or frozen.

Sequenced input: PBMCs or T cells enriched from blood (not recorded which). The source of this sequence is a woman in her thirties who had recovered from COVID-19. This chain joins TRBV7-9 to TRBJ1-2, with no D gene named confidently. The CDR3 region: CASSAEGWGYTF. The DNA sequence reads TGTGCCAGCAGCGCCGAGGGATGGGGCTACACCTTC.